The clone carrying this T cell receptor beta chain was counted only a few times. TCRdb analysed the RACE reads with MiXCR anew, one entry per CDR3 protein. The sample shows just over 350,000 distinct CDR3 sequences, about 6% of them seen only once. This specimen belongs to a study of human T cells and chemical hapten exposure. Time point described: patch test 2, 6 weeks after DPC sensitization. The treatment denotes: therapeutic diphenylcyclopropenone sensitization with weekly scalp DPC. Per germline, CDR1 SGHTA and CDR2 FQGNSA. V was pared by 2 bases and J by 5 bases, with 4 bases of the junction left unmatched. The CDR3 has 14 residues.

The source is a woman in her late teens or twenties with alopecia areata. Some clones in this sample may be carry-over from other donors' samples. The chain joins TRBV7-2 to TRBJ1-1; 8 nucleotides match TRBD1. The source was whole blood, collected in connection with sensitization to the hapten diphenylcyclopropenone (DPC). The CDR3 protein is CASSLTRQGTEAFF. CDR3 DNA: TGTGCCAGCAGCTTAACGCGACAGGGGACTGAAGCTTTCTTT.